Below, 10 T cell receptor beta chains from the same sample are listed, as sequenced in a study of cytomegalovirus exposure and HLA in healthy donors. Only in-frame clones appear in the TCRdb table, and some are missing; sequencing was by immunoSEQ multiplex PCR. The data contain about 160,000 clones, about nine tenths of them seen just once; the ten biggest clones take up 4% to 5%. Sample: PBMCs. Receptors were obtained from a man aged 18-30 years in good health and CMV-seropositive.

This clone was seen just once. V and J are TRBV6-6 and TRBJ2-1; TRBD1 matches at 12 bases. Germline V gene sequence: CDR1 MNHNY, CDR2 SVGAGI (reference sequence). With V trimmed by 6 bases and J by 6 bases, 6 bases remained unmatched. The CDR3 consists of 15 residues. The CDR3 loop reads CASSHGTGGGNEQFF. The CDR3, as DNA: TGTGCCAGCAGCCACGGGACAGGGGGCGGCAATGAGCAGTTCTTC.

The J gene is TRBJ1-5, the V gene TRBV28; the match to TRBD1 covers 7 bases. Germline-derived CDR1 and CDR2 are MDHEN and SYDVKM. This CDR3 spans 15 amino acids. The ends lost 2 bases at V and 2 bases at J; junction bases unmatched: 3. CDR3 loop: CASSLGQVGNQPQHF. The CDR3 DNA reads TGTGCCAGCAGTTTAGGACAGGTTGGCAATCAGCCCCAGCATTTT. Based on the CDR3 plus reference TRBV28 and TRBJ1-5, the full variable domain is DVKVTQSSRYLVKRTGEKVFLECVQDMDHENMFWYRQDPGLGLRLIYFSYDVKMKEKGDIPEGYSVSREKKERFSLILESASTNQTSMYLCASSLGQVGNQPQHFGDGTRLSIL.

This chain links TRBV7-9 with TRBJ2-7, with 7 bases that match TRBD2. CDR3 length: 14 amino acids. CDR1 and CDR2 from the germline V gene are SEHNR and FQNEAQ (reference sequence). With 5 bases clipped from V and 4 bases from J, the junction kept 8 bases outside the gene matches. The CDR3 region has the DNA TGTGCCAGCAGCGCCTCCCCGGGGGGTTACGAGCAGTACTTC. Translating it yields CASSASPGGYEQYF.

The rearrangement joins TRBV18 to TRBJ2-1; 10 nucleotides match TRBD2. CDR3 length equals 19 residues. Germline loops: CDR1 KGHSH, CDR2 LQKENI. V trimming: 1 base; J trimming: 6 bases; junction bases outside the gene matches: 15. This chain's CDR3 is CASSPQGLAGVIRRNEQFF. In DNA, the CDR3 is TGTGCCAGCTCACCACAGGGGCTAGCGGGGGTTATTCGTCGCAATGAGCAGTTCTTC.

The chain carries TRBV4-1 and TRBJ2-1; TRBD2 matches at 13 bases. CDR3 length equals 20 residues. Germline loops: CDR1 MGHRA, CDR2 YSYEKL. J was trimmed by 4 bases and V by 4 bases; bases with no gene match: 16. In DNA, the CDR3 is TGCGCCAGCAGCCTTGATCGTAGTACTAGCGGGAGGGCCGCATACAATGAGCAGTTCTTC. It yields the protein CASSLDRSTSGRAAYNEQFF.

The CDR3 is CASSQVSTGTYEQYF. Here the CDR3 DNA reads TGCGCCAGCAGCCAAGTTTCGACAGGAACCTACGAGCAGTACTTC. The chain carries TRBV4-1 and TRBJ2-7; D is perhaps TRBD1 (6 bases). The CDR3 is 15 residues long. Germline V gives CDR1 MGHRA, CDR2 YSYEKL. V lost 1 base, J lost 2 bases, and 12 bases lay in between.

This sequence joins TRBV28 and TRBJ2-1, with 7 bases fitting TRBD2. Trimming at V came to 6 bases and at J to 8 bases, leaving 13 bases not matched to a gene. The germline CDR1 and CDR2 sequences are MDHEN and SYDVKM. CDR3 length equals 15 residues. DNA for the CDR3: TGTGCCAGCAGATACCGGGACTATAACTCCGATGAGCAGTTCTTC. Its translation: CASRYRDYNSDEQFF.

This chain uses TRBV7-9 with TRBJ2-5, with D possibly matching TRBD2 (6 bases). The CDR3 is made up of 13 amino acids. V lost 3 bases and J 7 bases, leaving 12 bases between the germline ends. Per the germline V gene, CDR1 is SEHNR and CDR2 is FQNEAQ (reference sequence). CDR3 protein: CASSFPNGGTQYF. CDR3 coding DNA: TGTGCCAGCAGCTTCCCAAACGGGGGGACCCAGTACTTC.

The chain recombines TRBV6-1 with TRBJ2-5, with 8 bases matching TRBD2. After removal of 6 bases from V and 7 bases from J, the junction contained 13 bases not matched to a gene. Germline CDR1 reads MNHNS; CDR2 reads SASEGT. The CDR3 is made up of 15 amino acids. The CDR3 nucleotides are TGTGCCAGCAGAGTGGCGGGAGGTCCAATGGGGACCCAGTACTTC. This sequence encodes CASRVAGGPMGTQYF.

The rearrangement uses TRBV27 and TRBJ1-5, with 10 nucleotides matching TRBD1. V gave up 0 bases and J gave up 4 bases; unmatched junction bases: 9. This CDR3 has 18 amino acids. Germline values: CDR1 MNHEY, CDR2 SMNVEV (reference sequence). The CDR3 DNA reads as TGTGCCAGCAGTTTATCGAGCTCCGGGACAGGGGCGAATCAGCCCCAGCATTTT. Translation gives CASSLSSSGTGANQPQHF.